This T cell receptor beta chain was obtained from a study of Ad26.COV2.S vaccination and SARS-CoV-2 variants. About the research overall: Donor had been placed in the Ad26.COV2.S arm of the COV1001 trial. Participants got Ad26.COV2.S intramuscularly, once or twice 56 days apart. Broader study findings: Responses of T cells in total may have been underestimated by the TCR breadth and depth analyses.

Using immunoSEQ multiplex PCR, the repertoire was profiled, and TCRdb retains in-frame clones only, with some absent. The sample contains roughly 700,000 clones, approximately 88% of which appear only once. Remarks on this clone: Its antigen is not identified.

This CDR3 has 14 residues. The V gene's germline CDR1 is SGHNT and CDR2 YENEEA. Germline trimming cut 2 bases from V and 2 bases from J; bases unmatched to any gene: 1. Treatment denoted: about 20 received Ad26.COV2.S at low or high dose, single or two shots; 5 received placebo; per-sample allocation not given. Sampling occurred on day 63 after the first vaccine or placebo injection. The source material was peripheral blood, sampled in a trial of Ad26.COV2.S vaccine versus placebo. The gene calls are TRBV11-3 and TRBJ2-3; 7 bases align to TRBD2. The TCR sequence derives from a person between 18 and 59 years old who received the Ad26.COV2.S COVID-19 vaccine or a placebo. The CDR3 sequence: CASSLLADTDTQYF. Here the CDR3 DNA reads TGTGCCAGCAGCTTACTAGCGGACACAGATACGCAGTATTTT.